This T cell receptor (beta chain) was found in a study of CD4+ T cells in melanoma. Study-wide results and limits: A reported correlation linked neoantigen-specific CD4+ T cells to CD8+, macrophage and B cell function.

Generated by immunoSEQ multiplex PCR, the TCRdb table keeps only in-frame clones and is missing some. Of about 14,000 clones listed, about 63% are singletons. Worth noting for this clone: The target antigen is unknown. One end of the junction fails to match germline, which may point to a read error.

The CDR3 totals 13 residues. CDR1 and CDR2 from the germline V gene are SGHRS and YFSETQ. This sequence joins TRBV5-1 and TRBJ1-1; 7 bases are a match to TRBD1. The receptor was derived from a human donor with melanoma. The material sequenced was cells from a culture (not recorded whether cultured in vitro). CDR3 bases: TGTGCCAGCAGCCTCGGGACAGCTACTGAAGCTTTCTTT. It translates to CASSLGTATEAFF.